This TCR beta chain was recorded in a study of T cell repertoires in aging, cancer and after chemotherapy. Study information: Pre- and post-chemotherapy samples were paired from glioblastoma patients treated with temozolomide-based therapy. Study results and caveats: In each cancer cohort, median generation probability increased across chemotherapy, suggesting thymic output rebounded. In cancer patients, declining TCR diversity with age involved lost richness and lost evenness.

TCR beta rearrangements were amplified from peripheral blood genomic DNA. Points on this clonotype: The antigen is not known.

Rearranged V-D-J TRB sequences were amplified with a mixed TRB-A/B primer pool. TCRdb fed the multiplex PCR reads into MiXCR, producing one record per CDR3 protein. The sample yields about 5,300 distinct CDR3 sequences, roughly a quarter seen once. Germline V gene lookup returns CDR1 SGHTA and CDR2 FQGNSA. The CDR3 loop spans 16 amino acids. The V and J ends lost 6 bases and 3 bases, in that order; junction bases with no gene match: 10. The receptor's source is a human donor with a solid tumor. Specimen: blood. The rearrangement joins TRBV7-2 to TRBJ2-7; 11 positions match TRBD2. The CDR3: CASRRLAGNPDYEQYF. The CDR3 bases are TGTGCCAGCAGGAGACTAGCGGGGAACCCAGACTACGAGCAGTACTTC.